Listed below are T cell receptor beta chains from one sample, sequenced in a study of control samples from healthy donors and cancer patients. The table came from immunoSEQ multiplex PCR; TCRdb's copy has only in-frame clones and leaves some out. This repertoire shows about 140,000 clones, almost 90% found once; its top ten account for roughly 1.7%. Input material: blood. The receptor set was obtained from a man younger than 30 in good health. Both conserved end residues are part of each CDR3. A D gene is named only where the DNA matches it firmly. Where a row states a size, it is once, few, many or the class of an expanded clone; other rows omit it.

abundance	d_gene	v_gene	j_gene	CDR3nt	CDR3aa
.	.	TRBV6-5	TRBJ1-5	TGTGCCAGCAGTTCTGGGTTGTCCCAGCATTTT	CASSSGLSQHF
.	.	TRBV3-1/TRBV3-2	TRBJ2-7	TGTGCCAGCAGCCAACCTTTGGAGTCCGCCTCCTACGAGCAGTACTTC	CASSQPLESASYEQYF
.	.	TRBV9	TRBJ2-2	TGTGCCAGCAGCGTACAGGGAAACACCGGGGAGCTGTTTTTT	CASSVQGNTGELFF
.	.	TRBV3-1/TRBV3-2	TRBJ2-3	TGTGCCAGCAGCCCAACCGGGACTAGCACAGATACGCAGTATTTT	CASSPTGTSTDTQYF
.	.	TRBV4-2	TRBJ1-1	TGTGCCAGCAGCCAAGAAGGGAGCCCCAGAGCTTTCTTT	CASSQEGSPRAFF
.	.	TRBV19	TRBJ2-5	TGTGCCAGTAGTATCGGGCTCCGGGGGACCCAGTACTTC	CASSIGLRGTQYF
.	.	TRBV5-5	TRBJ1-3	TGTGCCAGCAGCTTGCGCCCAGGAGGCCACTCTGGAAACACCATATATTTT	CASSLRPGGHSGNTIYF
.	.	TRBV4-2	TRBJ2-2	TGTGCCAGCAGCCAAGCGTCCTGGACAGCGAACACCGGGGAGCTGTTTTTT	CASSQASWTANTGELFF
.	.	TRBV6-5	TRBJ2-2	TGTGCCAGCAGTTACTCGGTGGGGGCCACCACCGGGGAGCTGTTTTTT	CASSYSVGATTGELFF
.	.	TRBV19	TRBJ2-1	TGTGCCAGTCGGACGGCCAATGAGCAGTTCTTC	CASRTANEQFF
.	.	TRBV5-3	TRBJ1-4	TGTGCCAGAGCCTTTAGTCTGTCGGGGCAGGGCGATGAAAAACTGTTTTTT	CARAFSLSGQGDEKLFF
few	.	TRBV4-2	TRBJ2-7	TGTGCCAGCAGCCAAGTTTTGACGGCCACCTCCTACGAGCAGTACTTC	CASSQVLTATSYEQYF
.	TRBD1	TRBV7-2	TRBJ2-1	TGTGCCAGCAGCCCGAGGACAGGGGGACTTGAGCAGTTCTTC	CASSPRTGGLEQFF
.	TRBD2	TRBV5-4	TRBJ2-5	TGTGCCAGCAGCTTGGATCTAGCGGGGGTGGGAGAGACCCAGTACTTC	CASSLDLAGVGETQYF
.	.	TRBV6-2/TRBV6-3	TRBJ2-3	TGTGCCAGCAGTTACCGAAGGGCGGACGGCTACGGCACAGATACGCAGTATTTT	CASSYRRADGYGTDTQYF
.	TRBD2	TRBV4-2	TRBJ2-1	TGTGCCAGCAGCAATAGCGGGGGCTACAATGAGCAGTTCTTC	CASSNSGGYNEQFF
.	TRBD1	TRBV19	TRBJ1-1	TGTGCCAGTAGTAGATTACAGGGGGCGCCGGAATCTGAAGCTTTCTTT	CASSRLQGAPESEAFF
.	TRBD1	TRBV11-3	TRBJ2-1	TGTGCCAGCAGCTTATTCGGAACAGGGGATAATGAGCAGTTCTTC	CASSLFGTGDNEQFF
.	.	TRBV19	TRBJ1-2	TGTGCCAGTCATCGTGAGGGGTGGGGAGACGGCTACACCTTC	CASHREGWGDGYTF
.	TRBD1	TRBV7-6	TRBJ2-6	TGTGCCAGCAGCTTAGTGGGACAGGGGACTGGGGCCAACGTCCTGACTTTC	CASSLVGQGTGANVLTF
.	.	TRBV7-2	TRBJ1-1	TGTGCCAGCAGCTTAGTTGGGGCGGTGGACACTGAAGCTTTCTTT	CASSLVGAVDTEAFF
.	.	TRBV5-6	TRBJ2-7	TGTGCCAGCAGCTTGTCCAGTTTATGGGTCAGCTCCTACGAGCAGTACTTC	CASSLSSLWVSSYEQYF
.	.	TRBV5-4	TRBJ2-1	TGTGCCAGCAGTCAGTCCTACAATGAGCAGTTCTTC	CASSQSYNEQFF
.	TRBD1	TRBV6-5	TRBJ1-5	TGTGCCAGCAGCTCGGGACAGCTAGATCAGCCCCAGCATTTT	CASSSGQLDQPQHF
.	.	TRBV7-2	TRBJ1-2	TGTGCCAGCAGCCACGCCACAGGGTCTGACTATGGCTACACCTTC	CASSHATGSDYGYTF
.	TRBD2	TRBV7-8	TRBJ2-3	TGTGCCAGCAGGGGGGAGGGATATAGCACAGATACGCAGTATTTT	CASRGEGYSTDTQYF
.	.	TRBV5-6	TRBJ2-7	TGTGCCAGCAGCCAGCGGCTAGCGCTCTCCTACGAGCAGTACTTC	CASSQRLALSYEQYF
.	.	TRBV29-1	TRBJ2-7	TGCAGCGTTGGTCTGCAGGGCTATTCCCACGAGCAGTACTTC	CSVGLQGYSHEQYF
.	TRBD1	TRBV5-1	TRBJ2-7	TGCGCCAGCAGCCCTGGGACAGGGGTGGTGGGCTCCTACGAGCAGTACTTC	CASSPGTGVVGSYEQYF
once	.	TRBV28	TRBJ2-7	TGTGCCAGCAGTCCCCCCCCCGGTTTAGACGAGCAGTACTTC	CASSPPPGLDEQYF
.	TRBD2	TRBV2	TRBJ2-5	TGTGCCAGCAGTGAAGGTCGGCAGCGGGGGTTTCGGGAGACCCAGTACTTC	CASSEGRQRGFRETQYF
.	TRBD2	TRBV13	TRBJ2-3	TGTGCCAGCAGCTCCCCTCTAGCGGGGTATGCAGATACGCAGTATTTT	CASSSPLAGYADTQYF
.	.	TRBV11-2	TRBJ1-5	TGTGCCAGCAGCTCAGAGCGCAATCAGCCCCAGCATTTT	CASSSERNQPQHF
.	.	TRBV11-2	TRBJ2-3	TGTGCCAGCAGCCCCGACGGGTTCCCCACAGATACGCAGTATTTT	CASSPDGFPTDTQYF
.	.	TRBV6-5	TRBJ1-1	TGTGCCAGCACCAAAGAGGGGATGAACACTGAAGCTTTCTTT	CASTKEGMNTEAFF
.	TRBD1	TRBV19	TRBJ2-7	TGTGCCAGTAGTCCTCTGGACAGGGGAGACGAGCAGTACTTC	CASSPLDRGDEQYF
.	.	TRBV7-8	TRBJ2-1	TGTGCCAGCAGCTTAATGGGGGTGGTCGATGAGCAGTTCTTC	CASSLMGVVDEQFF
.	.	TRBV9	TRBJ2-5	TGTGCCAGCAGCCCCAATCCCGAGGGGGAGACCCAGTACTTC	CASSPNPEGETQYF
.	TRBD1	TRBV19	TRBJ2-5	TGTGCCACCCTTTACCCGGGACAGGGGAAAGGAACCCAGTACTTC	CATLYPGQGKGTQYF
.	.	TRBV19	TRBJ1-1	TGTGCCAGTAGTATCGGTCAGGGGATAAACACTGAAGCTTTCTTT	CASSIGQGINTEAFF
once	.	TRBV6-5	TRBJ1-1	TGTGCCAGCAGCCGAGACGGGGCTGAAGCTTTCTTT	CASSRDGAEAFF
.	TRBD1	TRBV19	TRBJ2-1	TGTGCCAGTAGTATATACCAGGGGGTACACAATCGGGTCGGGCGTGAGCAGTTCTTC	CASSIYQGVHNRVGREQFF
.	TRBD1	TRBV19	TRBJ2-1	TGTGCCAGTACCACCGACAGGGTAGGCCCCCAGTTCTTC	CASTTDRVGPQFF
.	.	TRBV5-1	TRBJ2-7	TGCGCCAGCAGCCCGCAGGGGAAGAACTACGAGCAGTACTTC	CASSPQGKNYEQYF
once	TRBD1	TRBV28	TRBJ1-6	TGTGCCAGCAATCCAGGGGGACCCAAGAATTCACCCCTCCACTTT	CASNPGGPKNSPLHF
.	.	TRBV28	TRBJ1-1	TGTGCCAGCAGCTCCGGTTGGAGGAACACTGAAGCTTTCTTT	CASSSGWRNTEAFF
.	.	TRBV28	TRBJ1-2	TGTGCCAGCAGTTCCATATATTATGGCTACACCTTC	CASSSIYYGYTF
.	TRBD1	TRBV10-2	TRBJ1-1	TGCGCCAGCAGTGAAGGGACAGGGGGTGAAGCTTTCTTT	CASSEGTGGEAFF
.	.	TRBV7-8	TRBJ2-3	TGTGCCAGCAGCCCTGCGGCAGATACGCAGTATTTT	CASSPAADTQYF
.	.	TRBV5-1	TRBJ2-6	TGCGCCAGCAGCCAGACAGGAGGCTCTGGGGCCAACGTCCTGACTTTC	CASSQTGGSGANVLTF
.	TRBD2	TRBV7-2	TRBJ2-3	TGTGCCAGCAGCTCCCGGGCGGGGGGGGCCATAGATACGCAGTATTTT	CASSSRAGGAIDTQYF